This T cell receptor (beta chain) was obtained from a study of cytomegalovirus exposure and HLA in healthy donors. The study ran its PCR with 60 Vbeta and 13 Jbeta primers. Generated by immunoSEQ multiplex PCR, the TCRdb table keeps only in-frame clones and is missing some. The sample comprises about 100,000 clones, roughly 75% of which are singletons, and approximately 4.3% rests with the top ten. Study findings and constraints: Within an earlier analysis, most TCR beta V segments proved productive either about 90% or about 30% of the time. According to reports, the classifier identified cytomegalovirus status with high specificity and sensitivity. In a later analysis, several top co-occurrence clusters appeared linked to parvovirus B19, influenza, CMV and Epstein-Barr virus.

Healthy individuals who donated bone marrow served as the donors. This CDR3 is 14 amino acids long. Per the germline V gene, CDR1 is SNHLY and CDR2 is FYNNEI. Trimming cost V 10 bases and J 2 bases; bases outside gene matches: 10. With respect to this clone: Its antigen is as yet unknown.

The rearrangement joins TRBV2 to TRBJ2-7; 8 nucleotides agree with TRBD2. The TCR comes from a woman between 18 and 30 years old in good health and CMV-seropositive. The source material was PBMCs. For the CDR3, the DNA is TGTGCCACCTCCTTGGCGGGAGGAGCCTACGAGCAGTACTTC. The encoded protein is CATSLAGGAYEQYF. Using reference TRBV2 and TRBJ2-7 for the parts outside the CDR3, the full variable domain is EPEVTQTPSHQVTQMGQEVILRCVPISNHLYFYWYRQILGQKVEFLVSFYNNEISEKSEIFDDQFSVERPDGSNFTLKIRSTKLEDSAMYFCATSLAGGAYEQYFGPGTRLTVT.